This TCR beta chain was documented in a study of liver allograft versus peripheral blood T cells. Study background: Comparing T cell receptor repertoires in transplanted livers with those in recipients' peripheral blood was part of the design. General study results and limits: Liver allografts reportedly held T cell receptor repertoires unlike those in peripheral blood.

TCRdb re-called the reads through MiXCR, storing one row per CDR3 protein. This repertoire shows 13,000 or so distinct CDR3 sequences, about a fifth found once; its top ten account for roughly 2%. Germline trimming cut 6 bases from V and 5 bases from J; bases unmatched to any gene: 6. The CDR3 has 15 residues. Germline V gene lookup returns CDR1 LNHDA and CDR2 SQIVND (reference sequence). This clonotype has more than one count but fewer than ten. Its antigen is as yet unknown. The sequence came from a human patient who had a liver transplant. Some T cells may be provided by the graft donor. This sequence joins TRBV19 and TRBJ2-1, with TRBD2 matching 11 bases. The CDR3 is CASSWTSGYNNEQFF. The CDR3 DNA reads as TGTGCCAGTAGCTGGACTAGCGGGTATAACAATGAGCAGTTCTTC.